This T cell receptor beta chain appears in the sequencing data of a study of T cell responses to AZD1222 COVID-19 vaccine listed by TCRdb under 2021. At the level of the whole study: A total of approximately 230 trial participants underwent TCR sequencing, of whom about 210 received two doses of AZD1222 and some 25 received two doses of the MenACWY control vaccine. Trial participants were enrolled by age into 18-55, 56-69 and 70-plus year subgroups, with roughly 150, 30 and 60 TCR-sequenced participants respectively. Study-level results and caveats: Because no day 14 peak-response samples were available, repertoires were characterized only after the peak T cell response. Nearly half of unique spike-specific TCRs reportedly recognized epitopes outside regions mutated in the B.1.351 and B.1.1.7 variants. Participants were mostly white British, with more females than males. The authors suggested clonal diversity may have been underestimated. In the small 56-69-year group, the increase in depth fell short of significance, most likely because of low power. The whole spike protein was spanned by vaccine-associated CD4 TCRs, and dominant responses were seen in regions 160-218 and 743-854. After two AZD1222 doses, spike-specific TCR breadth and depth were significantly higher than at day 0 and than in MenACWY recipients. Only five to seven AZD1222 recipients were SARS-CoV-2 seropositive at baseline, limiting conclusions about previously exposed vaccinees.

The label giving this sample's time point can be read as: about 28 days (+/-7) after the second vaccine dose. AZD1222 recipients whose second dose came at about 4 weeks and those whose second dose came at about 12 weeks were combined into one group, since spike-specific TCR depth and breadth did not differ between the two schedules. The vaccinee samples were drawn from two UK trials, COV001 and COV002, one of which was a single-blind randomized controlled phase 2/3 trial testing AZD1222 (ChAdOx1 nCoV-19) in healthy adults. Trial participant PBMC samples were collected at day 0 and day 28 after the second dose for TCRbeta chain sequencing. As for this clone: The antigen this receptor binds is unknown. No qualities accompany the bases; no much larger clone lies one base away.

Spanning cysteine to phenylalanine, the CDR3 consists of 15 amino acids. Only the CDR3 portion is preserved as DNA: 45 bases, with reading frame beginning at the first base. Based on the germline V gene, the CDR1 and CDR2 sequences are MDHEN and SYDVKM. Trimming removed 3 bases from V and 0 bases from J, leaving 12 bases between the germline ends. The CDR3 regions of human TCRbeta chains were analyzed by immunosequencing. On the study's bioinformatics: Repertoire TCRs were matched against a reference library of SARS-CoV-2-specific TCRs generated with the MIRA antigen-specificity platform. Breadth was defined as the fraction of unique TCRs that were SARS-CoV-2-associated, and depth was defined as the fraction of total T cells that were SARS-CoV-2-associated. Using the MIRA data, each spike-specific TCR was assigned both to the spike region to which the TCR was reactive and to a CD4 or CD8 class. Log10-transformed breadth and depth values were compared by one-way ANOVA with Sidak's multiple comparisons tests. TCRdb carries this immuneACCESS record with in-frame sequences only. Its versions omit some clonotypes, under half of them owing to an unresolved V gene in the studies checked, with the rest unexplained. V and J calls and clone size are those listed in that table; D and trimming were worked out from the DNA. Counted in this sample were more than 70,000 clones; approximately 90% of them appeared once. In total, the top ten clones hold 28% of the sample.

The receptor chain draws on TRBV28 and TRBJ2-7; D gene: possibly TRBD2, on 5 matching bases. The sequencing used peripheral blood, collected 28 days after the second AZD1222 dose. The clonotype originates from an adult who received the AZD1222 COVID-19 vaccine. The CDR3 protein is CASSLPSGPSYEQYF. Here is the DNA: TGTGCCAGCAGTTTGCCAAGCGGTCCCTCCTACGAGCAGTACTTC.